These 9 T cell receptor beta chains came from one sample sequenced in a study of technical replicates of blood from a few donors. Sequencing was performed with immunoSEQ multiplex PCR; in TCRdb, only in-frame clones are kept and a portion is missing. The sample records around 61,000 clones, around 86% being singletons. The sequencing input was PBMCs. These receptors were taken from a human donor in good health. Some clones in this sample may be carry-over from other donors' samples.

DNA for the CDR3: TGTGCCAGCAGCTTGGGGGTGGGGCTAGCGGGAAATGAGCAGTACTTC. Encoded protein: CASSLGVGLAGNEQYF. This sequence joins TRBV5-5 and TRBJ2-7, with 9 bases aligning to TRBD2. Germline V gene data show CDR1 as SGHKS and CDR2 as YYEKEE (reference sequence). This CDR3 spans 16 amino acids. J gave up 7 bases and V 0 bases, and 11 bases lay outside the gene matches.

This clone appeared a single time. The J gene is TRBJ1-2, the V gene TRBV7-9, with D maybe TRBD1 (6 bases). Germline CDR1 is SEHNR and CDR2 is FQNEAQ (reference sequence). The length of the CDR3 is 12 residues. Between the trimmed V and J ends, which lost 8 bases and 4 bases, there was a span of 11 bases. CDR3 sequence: CASPTGTYGYTF. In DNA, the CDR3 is TGTGCCAGCCCAACAGGGACCTATGGCTACACCTTC.

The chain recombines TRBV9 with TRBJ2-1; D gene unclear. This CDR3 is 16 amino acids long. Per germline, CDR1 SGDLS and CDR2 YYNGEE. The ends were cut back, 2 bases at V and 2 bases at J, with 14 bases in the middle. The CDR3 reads CASSVEIGRPYNEQFF. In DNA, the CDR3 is TGTGCCAGCAGCGTGGAGATTGGAAGGCCCTACAATGAGCAGTTCTTC.

This CDR3 is CASSFSGFSGEQYF. The CDR3 nucleotides read TGTGCCAGCAGCTTTAGCGGGTTCAGTGGGGAGCAGTACTTC. V and J are TRBV7-2 and TRBJ2-7; 7 bases map to TRBD2. After removal of 3 bases from V and 7 bases from J, the junction contained 9 bases not matched to a gene. Germline V lookup: CDR1 SGHTA, CDR2 FQGNSA. This CDR3 region has 14 residues.

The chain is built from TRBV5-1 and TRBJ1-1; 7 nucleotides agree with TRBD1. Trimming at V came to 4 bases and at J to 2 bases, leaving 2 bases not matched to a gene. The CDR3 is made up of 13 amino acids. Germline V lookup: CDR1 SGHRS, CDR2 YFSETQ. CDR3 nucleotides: TGCGCCAGCAGCGACAGGGCCAACACTGAAGCTTTCTTT. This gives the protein CASSDRANTEAFF. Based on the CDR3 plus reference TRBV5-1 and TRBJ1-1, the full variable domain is KAGVTQTPRYLIKTRGQQVTLSCSPISGHRSVSWYQQTPGQGLQFLFEYFSETQRNKGNFPGRFSGRQFSNSRSEMNVSTLELGDSALYLCASSDRANTEAFFGQGTRLTVV.

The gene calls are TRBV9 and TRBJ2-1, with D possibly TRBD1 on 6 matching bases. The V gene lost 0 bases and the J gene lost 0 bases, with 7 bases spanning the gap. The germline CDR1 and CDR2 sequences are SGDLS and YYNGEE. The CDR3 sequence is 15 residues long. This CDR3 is CASSVEGGSYNEQFF. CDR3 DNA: TGTGCCAGCAGCGTAGAAGGGGGCTCCTACAATGAGCAGTTCTTC. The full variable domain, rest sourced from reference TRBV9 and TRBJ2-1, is DSGVTQTPKHLITATGQRVTLRCSPRSGDLSVYWYQQSLDQGLQFLIQYYNGEERAKGNILERFSAQQFPDLHSELNLSSLELGDSALYFCASSVEGGSYNEQFFGPGTRLTVL.

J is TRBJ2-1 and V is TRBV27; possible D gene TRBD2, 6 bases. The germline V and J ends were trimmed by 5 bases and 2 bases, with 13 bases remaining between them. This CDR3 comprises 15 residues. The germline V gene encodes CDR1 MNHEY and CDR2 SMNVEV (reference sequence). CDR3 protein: CASSSLAGPYNEQFF. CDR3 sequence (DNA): TGTGCCAGCAGTAGTCTGGCGGGGCCCTACAATGAGCAGTTCTTC.

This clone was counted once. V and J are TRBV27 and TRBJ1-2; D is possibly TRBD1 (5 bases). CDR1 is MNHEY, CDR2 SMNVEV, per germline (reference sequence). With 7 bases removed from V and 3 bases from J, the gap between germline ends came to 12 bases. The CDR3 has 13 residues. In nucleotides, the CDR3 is TGTGCCAGCAAAGGGGTTTCGGACTATGGCTACACCTTC. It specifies CASKGVSDYGYTF.

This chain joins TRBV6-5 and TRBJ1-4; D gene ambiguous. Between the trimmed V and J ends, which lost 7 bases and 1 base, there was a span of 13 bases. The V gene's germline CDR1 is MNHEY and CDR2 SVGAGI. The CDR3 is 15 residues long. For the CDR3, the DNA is TGTGCCAGCACTCCCGACATAAGAACTAATGAAAAACTGTTTTTT. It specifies CASTPDIRTNEKLFF.